A selection of T cell receptor beta chains follows, all from one sample in a study of T cell changes during pregnancy in multiple sclerosis. Data came from immunoSEQ multiplex PCR; TCRdb stores just in-frame clones and leaves some out. The sample includes about 100,000 clones, approximately 94% of them seen just once. Sequenced material: peripheral blood, taken before pregnancy. All receptors derive from a female donor with multiple sclerosis, enrolled in a pregnancy study. The CDR3 runs from the conserved cysteine through the conserved F or W. The D gene is left open where the match is weak. The listing skips clone size in some rows; elsewhere it reads once, few, many or a size class.

>TRBV27|NA|TRBJ1-1|NA
TGTGCCAGCAGTTTACCCGACACAAGGGCTTTCTTT
CASSLPDTRAFF
>TRBV29-1|NA|TRBJ2-1|NA
TGCAGCGTTGAAGAACAGGGAGGGGGCAATGAGCAGTTCTTC
CSVEEQGGGNEQFF
>TRBV7-9|TRBD2|TRBJ2-3|NA
TGTGCCAGCAGCCCAGGACTAGCTGACACAGATACGCAGTATTTT
CASSPGLADTDTQYF
>TRBV30|TRBD1|TRBJ2-3|NA
TGTGCCTGGAGGGGGGACAGGGGAGGCACAGATACGCAGTATTTT
CAWRGDRGGTDTQYF
>TRBV19|NA|TRBJ1-1|NA
TGTGCCAGTACCAGGTGGCTAGAAGCTTTCTTT
CASTRWLEAFF
>TRBV11-2|NA|TRBJ2-2|NA
TGTGCCAGCAGCTTAGAGCGACTAGTTGGGGGGGAGCTGTTTTTT
CASSLERLVGGELFF
>TRBV27|NA|TRBJ2-7|NA
TGTGCCAGCAGTTCCGGACAAGAAACCTACGAGCAGTACTTC
CASSSGQETYEQYF
>TRBV7-9|NA|TRBJ2-7|NA
TGTGCCAGCAGCTTAGGGGGGGAAGAATACGAGCAGTACTTC
CASSLGGEEYEQYF
>TRBV6-5|NA|TRBJ2-7|NA
TGTGCCAGCTCCGAGCGGGCCGCCTACGAGCAGTACTTC
CASSERAAYEQYF
>TRBV7-9|NA|TRBJ2-7|NA
TGTGCCAGCAGCCCCGCCGGGTACGAGCAGTACTTC
CASSPAGYEQYF
>TRBV13|TRBD1|TRBJ2-1|NA
TGTGCCAGCAGCCCAAACAGGGGGGCGTACAATGAGCAGTTCTTC
CASSPNRGAYNEQFF
>TRBV10-2|TRBD1|TRBJ1-4|NA
TGCGCCAGCAGCCAGGACAGGGGAGGGGAAAAACTGTTTTTT
CASSQDRGGEKLFF
>TRBV27|NA|TRBJ2-7|NA
TGTGCCAGCAGTTTATCGCAGGGAATGGGGGGCTACGAGCAGTACTTC
CASSLSQGMGGYEQYF
>TRBV4-1|NA|TRBJ1-2|NA
TGCGCCAGCAGCCCAACGAACCCAGGGCAGTATGGCTACACCTTC
CASSPTNPGQYGYTF
>TRBV6-5|NA|TRBJ2-2|NA
TGTGCCACTAAAGGCGGGGATGAGGCCGGGGAGCTGTTTTTT
CATKGGDEAGELFF
>TRBV28|TRBD1|TRBJ1-4|NA
TGTGCCAGCAGCCGCCCGACAGGGGTTGAAAAACTGTTTTTT
CASSRPTGVEKLFF
>TRBV18|TRBD2|TRBJ2-3|NA
TGTGCCAGCTCACCACCGGGGACTAGCGGGAGAAGTACAGATACGCAGTATTTT
CASSPPGTSGRSTDTQYF
>TRBV11-2|NA|TRBJ1-1|once
TGTGCCAGCATCCGGGGGACTGAAGCTTTCTTT
CASIRGTEAFF
>TRBV5-6|NA|TRBJ2-7|NA
TGTGCCAGCAGCTCTACCCAGGCCTACGAGCAGTACTTC
CASSSTQAYEQYF
>TRBV6-5|TRBD1|TRBJ1-2|few
TGTGCTGTCAGGGGGGTGATCAATGGCTACACCTTC
CAVRGVINGYTF
>TRBV5-4|TRBD1|TRBJ1-1|NA
TGTGCCAGCAGCCTGAGAGGGGGCCTGAACACTGAAGCTTTCTTT
CASSLRGGLNTEAFF
>TRBV9|TRBD2|TRBJ2-1|NA
TGTGCCAGCAGCGTAGGGGTAGGCGGGAGAAGTGATGAGCAGTTCTTC
CASSVGVGGRSDEQFF
>TRBV6-4|TRBD2|TRBJ2-1|NA
TGTGCCAGCAGTGACCGACTAGCTTCCTACAATGAGCAGTTCTTC
CASSDRLASYNEQFF
>TRBV5-1|NA|TRBJ2-7|NA
TGCGCCAGCAGCGTCACCACAGGATCCTACGAGCAGTACTTC
CASSVTTGSYEQYF
>TRBV14|NA|TRBJ1-2|NA
TGTGCCAGCAGCCAAGATTTCAGACAGCCATTCTATGGCTACACCTTC
CASSQDFRQPFYGYTF
>TRBV6-4|TRBD2|TRBJ2-1|once
TGTGCCAGCGTCGGACTAGCGGGAGGAGGGAATGAGCAGTTCTTC
CASVGLAGGGNEQFF
>TRBV29-1|TRBD1|TRBJ1-2|once
TGCAGCGTGGGACAGTACTATGGCTACACCTTC
CSVGQYYGYTF
>TRBV19|TRBD1|TRBJ1-1|NA
TGTGCCAGTAGTATATCGGGGACAGGGGGCACTGAAGCTTTCTTT
CASSISGTGGTEAFF
>TRBV9|NA|TRBJ2-1|once
TGTGCCAGCAGCGTAGGGGAGCGGCAAGCCGGTGAGCAGTTCTTC
CASSVGERQAGEQFF
>TRBV18|TRBD1|TRBJ2-4|NA
TGTGCCAGCTCATCGCAACAGGGGGCAGAAAACATTCAGTACTTC
CASSSQQGAENIQYF
>TRBV13|NA|TRBJ1-2|NA
TGTGCCAGCAGCTTAGGAGGGACTCTGGTTAGCCCCAACTATGGCTACACCTTC
CASSLGGTLVSPNYGYTF
>TRBV11-2|NA|TRBJ2-3|NA
TGTGCCAGCAGCTCAAACCCAGGGAGGACAGATACGCAGTATTTT
CASSSNPGRTDTQYF
>TRBV5-6|TRBD1|TRBJ2-7|once
TGTGCCAGCAGCTTGGGTATGGGGACAGGGGGCTACGAGCAGTACTTC
CASSLGMGTGGYEQYF
>TRBV5-4|NA|TRBJ1-1|NA
TGTGCCAGCAGCCGCGGGGGAATCACTGAAGCTTTCTTT
CASSRGGITEAFF
>TRBV19|NA|TRBJ1-1|once
TGTGCCAGTACCGTTTTAGAGAACACTGAAGCTTTCTTT
CASTVLENTEAFF
>TRBV27|NA|TRBJ2-3|NA
TGTGCCAGCAGTTTATCATCCGTCACAGATACGCAGTATTTT
CASSLSSVTDTQYF
>TRBV30|TRBD2|TRBJ2-1|NA
TGTGCCTGGAATCCCTCCCGAACTAGCGGGAGTATATATGAGCAGTTCTTC
CAWNPSRTSGSIYEQFF
>TRBV5-5|NA|TRBJ2-7|NA
TGTGCCAGCAGCTTGTATGTAGATTCCTACGAGCAGTACTTC
CASSLYVDSYEQYF
>TRBV4-2|NA|TRBJ1-1|NA
TGTGCCAGCAGGGACGCCTTGACGGGGGTGAACACTGAAGCTTTCTTT
CASRDALTGVNTEAFF
>TRBV4-1|TRBD2|TRBJ2-3|NA
TGCGCCAGCAGCCAACCGGGAGGATCAGATACGCAGTATTTT
CASSQPGGSDTQYF
>TRBV30|NA|TRBJ1-1|NA
TGTGCCTGGAGTGTACAGGGGAACACTGAAGCTTTCTTT
CAWSVQGNTEAFF
>TRBV20-1|NA|TRBJ1-2|NA
TGCGGGGAGGGGAATTATAAGGGCTACACCTTC
CGEGNYKGYTF
>TRBV4-1|NA|TRBJ2-2|NA
TGCGCCAGCAGCCAAGAGCGCACCGGGGAGCTGTTTTTT
CASSQERTGELFF
>TRBV7-9|NA|TRBJ2-1|NA
TGTGCCAGCAGCCAGCGAGGAGTTGGTGAGCAGTTCTTC
CASSQRGVGEQFF
>TRBV7-7|TRBD1|TRBJ2-2|NA
TGTGCCAGCAGCTTAGGGACAGGAAACACCGGGGAGCTGTTTTTT
CASSLGTGNTGELFF